This TCR beta chain was recovered during a study of CD8+CD57+ T cells in acquired aplastic anemia (dated by TCRdb to the late 2010s). Regarding the study in general: Extracted DNA from sorted CD4+ and CD8+ cells averaged approximately 3 ug, ranging from about 0.17 to 30 ug. Healthy donor samples averaged approximately 10 million reads for CD4+ and approximately 11 million for CD8+ cells. Overall study outcomes, separate from this receptor: Roughly 29 CD8+ CDR3 sequences were shared between patients and controls but appeared highly expressed in patients and within their immunodominant clones. No significant difference in CD8+ Simpson's diversity was found between patients and healthy controls (P=0.060).

Trimming costs V 5 bases and J 5 bases, and their ends lie 15 bases apart. The germline V gene (reference sequence) provides CDR1 SEHNR and CDR2 FQNEAQ. The CDR3, cysteine through phenylalanine, is 15 amino acids long. The retained sequence is limited to the CDR3, 45 bases, with the frame set at the first base. This clonotype was recorded at least ten times. Its antigen is currently not known. Within one base of it there is no much larger clone, and no base qualities were kept. Genomic DNA served as template for TCR beta VDJ combination and CDR3 sequence profiling. An Illumina HiSeq 2000 was used for TCR repertoire sequencing. The original methods were these. TRBV/TRBJ rearrangement plots, CDR3 size and DJ length profiles, and Simpson's diversity index were used to evaluate the repertoires. Whichever DNA sequence was most abundant in the deep sequencing data was defined as the immunodominant clone. CDR3 amino acid sequences were screened for sharing across subjects and were compared with published repertoires and the VDJdb database. TCRdb cleaned the public reads at Q25 with fastp, built clones with MiXCR and kept in-frame beta chains. Every distinct CDR3 protein forms one entry, paired with its most common genes and DNA. These V and J calls rely on TCRdb rather than the paper's analysis. Recorded for this sample are 150,000 to 200,000 distinct CDR3 sequences; around 60% of them occurred a single time. Of the sample, less than 55% falls within the top ten clones.

In the study, sorted CD4+ and CD8+ blood T cells from patients with severe aplastic anemia and from healthy subjects underwent deep sequencing of TCR repertoires. Ficoll-Paque density gradient centrifugation was used to isolate peripheral blood mononuclear cells. CD4+ and CD8+ T cells were sorted by FACS or magnetic beads before DNA extraction. The sequence came from a human donor in good health. Source material: sorted CD4+, CD8+, or CD8+CD57+ T cells (not recorded which) from PBMCs. The rearrangement combines TRBV7-9 with TRBJ1-4, and possibly TRBD1, on 6 matching bases. The nucleotides are TGTGCCAGCAGCCCTCCGACAGGCGCGAATGAAAAACTGTTTTTT. Its coded protein is CASSPPTGANEKLFF.